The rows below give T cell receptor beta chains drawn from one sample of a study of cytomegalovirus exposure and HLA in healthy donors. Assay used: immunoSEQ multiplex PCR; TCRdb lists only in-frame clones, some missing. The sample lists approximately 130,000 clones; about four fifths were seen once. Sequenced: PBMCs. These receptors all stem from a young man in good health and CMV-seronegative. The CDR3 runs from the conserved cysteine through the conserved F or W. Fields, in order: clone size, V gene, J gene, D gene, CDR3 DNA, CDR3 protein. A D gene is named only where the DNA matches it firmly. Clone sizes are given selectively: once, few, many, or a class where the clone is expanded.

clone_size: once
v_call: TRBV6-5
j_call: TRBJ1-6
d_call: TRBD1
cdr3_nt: TGTGCCAGCAGTTCTCTAGGACAGGGTCTTAATTCACCCCTCCACTTT
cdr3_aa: CASSSLGQGLNSPLHF

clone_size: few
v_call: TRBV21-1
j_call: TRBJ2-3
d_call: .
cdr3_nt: TGTGCCAGCAGCAAAGCCCTTACTATACCCCAAAACGGTACGCAGTATTTT
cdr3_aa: CASSKALTIPQNGTQYF

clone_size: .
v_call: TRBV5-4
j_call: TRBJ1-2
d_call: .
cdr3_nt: TGTGCCAGCAGCTCCCGGGTGGCGGGGAATGGCTACACCTTC
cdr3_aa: CASSSRVAGNGYTF

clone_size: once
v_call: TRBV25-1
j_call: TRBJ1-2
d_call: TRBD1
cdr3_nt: TGTGCCAGCAGTGAATATGGACAGGTGGGGGGCTATGGCTACACCTTC
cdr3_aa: CASSEYGQVGGYGYTF

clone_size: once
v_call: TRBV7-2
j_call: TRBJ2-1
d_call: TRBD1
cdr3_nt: TGTGCCAGCAGCTTTACCGGGACAGGGAGGTTCAATGAGCAGTTCTTC
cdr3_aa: CASSFTGTGRFNEQFF

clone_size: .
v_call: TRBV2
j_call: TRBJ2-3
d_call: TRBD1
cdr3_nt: TGTGCCACAAGGACAGGGAGCACAGATACGCAGTATTTT
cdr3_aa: CATRTGSTDTQYF

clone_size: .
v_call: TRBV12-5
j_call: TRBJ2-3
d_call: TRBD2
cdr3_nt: TGTGCTAGTGGTTTATCTAGCGGTGTCACAGATACGCAGTATTTT
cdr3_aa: CASGLSSGVTDTQYF

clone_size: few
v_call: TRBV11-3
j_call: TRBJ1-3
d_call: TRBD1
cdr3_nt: TGTGCCAGCAGCCGCGACCACCGGACAGGGAGCTTAAACACCATATATTTT
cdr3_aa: CASSRDHRTGSLNTIYF

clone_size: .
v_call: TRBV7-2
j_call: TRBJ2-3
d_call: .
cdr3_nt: TGTGCCAGCAGGTCCGGGGATACGCAGTATTTT
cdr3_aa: CASRSGDTQYF

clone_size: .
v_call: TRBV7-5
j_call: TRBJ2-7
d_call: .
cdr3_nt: TGTGCCAGAAGCTTAGGCAGCTCGGCAGGGGGCAACGAGCAGTACTTC
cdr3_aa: CARSLGSSAGGNEQYF

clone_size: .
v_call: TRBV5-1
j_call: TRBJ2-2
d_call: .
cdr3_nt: TGCGCCAGCAGCTTGGTAGCACTGAACACCGGGGAGCTGTTTTTT
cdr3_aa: CASSLVALNTGELFF

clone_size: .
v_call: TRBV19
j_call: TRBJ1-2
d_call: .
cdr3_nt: TGTGCCAGTAGTATACTGGGCAGGGAAGGCTATGGCTACACCTTC
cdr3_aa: CASSILGREGYGYTF

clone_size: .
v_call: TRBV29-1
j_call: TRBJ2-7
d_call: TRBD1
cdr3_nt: TGCAGCGGGGGACAGGGTTACGAGCAGTACTTC
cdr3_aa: CSGGQGYEQYF

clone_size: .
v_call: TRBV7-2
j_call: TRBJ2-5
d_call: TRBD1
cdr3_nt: TGTGCCAGCAGCTTAGCGAAAGGGACAGGGGAGGAGACCCAGTACTTC
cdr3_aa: CASSLAKGTGEETQYF

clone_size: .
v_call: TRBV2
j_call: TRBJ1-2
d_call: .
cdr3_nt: TGTGCCAGCAGTGAAGGCGGGTTTCAGACCTATGGCTACACCTTC
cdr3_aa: CASSEGGFQTYGYTF

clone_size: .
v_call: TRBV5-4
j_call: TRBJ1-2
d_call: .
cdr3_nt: TGTGCCAGCAGCTTGGGACTCGACCTTAACTATGGCTACACCTTC
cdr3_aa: CASSLGLDLNYGYTF

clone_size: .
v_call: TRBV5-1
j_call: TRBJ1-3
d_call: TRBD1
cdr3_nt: TGCGCCAGCAGCTTGGCGGGACAGGGAAACACCATATATTTT
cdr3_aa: CASSLAGQGNTIYF

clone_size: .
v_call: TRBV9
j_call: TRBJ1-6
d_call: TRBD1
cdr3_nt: TGTGCCAGCAGCGCTGGGGACAGAAAAGAATCACCCCTCCACTTT
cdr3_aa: CASSAGDRKESPLHF

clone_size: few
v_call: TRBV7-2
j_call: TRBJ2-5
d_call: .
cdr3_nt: TGTGCCAGCAGCTCCTTCCCACGCGGCAGAGTGGGAGAGACCCAGTACTTC
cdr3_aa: CASSSFPRGRVGETQYF

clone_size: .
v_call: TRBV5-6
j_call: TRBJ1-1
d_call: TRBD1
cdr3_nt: TGTGCCAGCAGCTTGAACGGACAGGTTTTGAACACTGAAGCTTTCTTT
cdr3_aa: CASSLNGQVLNTEAFF

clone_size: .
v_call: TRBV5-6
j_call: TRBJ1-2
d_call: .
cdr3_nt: TGTGCCAGCAGCTTGGAGCCCCGGGACACCCCTAACTATGGCTACACCTTC
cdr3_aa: CASSLEPRDTPNYGYTF

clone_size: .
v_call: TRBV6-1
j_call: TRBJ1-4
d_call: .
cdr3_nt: TGTGCCAGCAGTGAAAATCCGGGGGTCTTTAATGAAAAACTGTTTTTT
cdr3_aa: CASSENPGVFNEKLFF

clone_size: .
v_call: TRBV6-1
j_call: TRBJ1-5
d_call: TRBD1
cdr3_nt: TGTGCCAGCAGTGCCGAGACAGGGCGGGGCAATCAGCCCCAGCATTTT
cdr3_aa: CASSAETGRGNQPQHF

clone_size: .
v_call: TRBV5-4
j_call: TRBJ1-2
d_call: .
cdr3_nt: TGTGCCAGCTACAAGCAGGGGTCGGGTGGCTACACCTTC
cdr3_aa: CASYKQGSGGYTF

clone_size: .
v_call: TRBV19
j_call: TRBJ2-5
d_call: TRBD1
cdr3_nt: TGTGCCAGTAGTATTGACAGGGGGCGGCGAGAGACCCAGTACTTC
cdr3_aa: CASSIDRGRRETQYF

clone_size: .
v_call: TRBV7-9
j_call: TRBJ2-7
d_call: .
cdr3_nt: TGTGCCAGCAGCTCCCGGGAGAGGGGCTACGAGCAGTACTTC
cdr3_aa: CASSSRERGYEQYF

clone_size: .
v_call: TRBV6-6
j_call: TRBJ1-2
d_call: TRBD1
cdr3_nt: TGTGCCAGCAGTTACTTCACCGGGACAGGGGCTGGCTACACCTTC
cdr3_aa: CASSYFTGTGAGYTF

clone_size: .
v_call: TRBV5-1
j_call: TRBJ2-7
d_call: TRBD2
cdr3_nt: TGCGCCAGCAGCCTGACTAGCGGGGACAGCTCCTACGAGCAGTACTTC
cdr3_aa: CASSLTSGDSSYEQYF

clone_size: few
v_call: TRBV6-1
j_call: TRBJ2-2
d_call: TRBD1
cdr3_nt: TGTGCCAGCAGTGAGAAGGGGACCCGGACAGGGAACACCGGGGAGCTGTTTTTT
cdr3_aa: CASSEKGTRTGNTGELFF

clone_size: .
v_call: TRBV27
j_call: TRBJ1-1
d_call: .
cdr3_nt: TGTGCCAGCAGCCCCCCCGGTGTTTCCTTTGAGAACACTGAAGCTTTCTTT
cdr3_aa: CASSPPGVSFENTEAFF

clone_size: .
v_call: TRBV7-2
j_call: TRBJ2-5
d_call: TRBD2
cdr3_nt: TGTGCCAGCAGAGGCGGGGGAGAGAGAACCCAGTACTTC
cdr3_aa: CASRGGGERTQYF

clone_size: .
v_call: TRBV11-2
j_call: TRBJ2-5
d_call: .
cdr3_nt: TGTGCCAGCAGCAAGACTAGTATCGAGACCCAGTACTTC
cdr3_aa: CASSKTSIETQYF

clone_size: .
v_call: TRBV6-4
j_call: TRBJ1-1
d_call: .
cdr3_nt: TGTGCCAGCAGCGTCAGACAGGACACTGAAGCTTTCTTT
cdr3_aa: CASSVRQDTEAFF

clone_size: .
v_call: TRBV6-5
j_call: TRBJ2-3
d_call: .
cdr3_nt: TGTGCCAGCAGTTCACAACAGGGAATAGGGACAGATACGCAGTATTTT
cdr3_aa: CASSSQQGIGTDTQYF

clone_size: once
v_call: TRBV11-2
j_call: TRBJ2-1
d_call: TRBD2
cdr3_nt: TGTGCCAGCAGCTTCGAAGCACTAGCGAACAATGAGCAGTTCTTC
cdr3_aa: CASSFEALANNEQFF

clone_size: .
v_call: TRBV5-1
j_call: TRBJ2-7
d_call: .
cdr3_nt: TGCGCCAGTACGCTCGGGACTTCGGGCTCCTACGAGAAGTACTTC
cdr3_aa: CASTLGTSGSYEKYF

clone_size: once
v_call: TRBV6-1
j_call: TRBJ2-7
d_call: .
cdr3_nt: TGTGCCAGCACTCTGCGCTGGGACACCTACGAGCAGTACTTC
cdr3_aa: CASTLRWDTYEQYF

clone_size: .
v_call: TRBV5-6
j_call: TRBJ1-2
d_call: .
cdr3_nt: TGTGCCAGCAGCCCCGGGACAACATATAACTATGGCTACACCTTC
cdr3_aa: CASSPGTTYNYGYTF

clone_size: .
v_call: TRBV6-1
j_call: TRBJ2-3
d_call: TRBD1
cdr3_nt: TGTGCCAGCAGGGGACAGGTTAACACGAATACGCAGTATTTT
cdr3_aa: CASRGQVNTNTQYF

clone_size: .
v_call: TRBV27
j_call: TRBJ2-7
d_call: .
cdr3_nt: TGTGCCAGCAGCACCCGGACTGGCGGGGGCACCTACGAGCAGTACTTC
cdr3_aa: CASSTRTGGGTYEQYF

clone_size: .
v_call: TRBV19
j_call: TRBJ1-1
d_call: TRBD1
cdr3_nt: TGTGCCAGTATGGCAGGGGGCGCGAACACTGAAGCTTTCTTT
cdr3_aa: CASMAGGANTEAFF